A selection of T cell receptor beta chains follows, all from one sample in a study of blood T cells in healthy people across ages. In TCRdb, the 5' RACE reads were re-called with MiXCR into one record per CDR3 protein. The sample includes 1.5 million to 1.8 million distinct CDR3 sequences, approximately 42% seen only once; the top ten take under 5%. Sequences were obtained from blood. The receptors derive from a woman younger than 30 in good health. CDR3s include the opening cysteine and the closing phenylalanine or tryptophan. The order of the fields is clone size, V gene, D gene, J gene, CDR3 DNA, CDR3 protein. A D gene is named only where the DNA matches it firmly. Only some rows state a clone size, as once, few, many or a class for expanded clones.

.,TRBV20-1,TRBD1,TRBJ2-3,TGCAGTGCTACCCGGGACAGGGGCACAGATACGCAGTATTTT,CSATRDRGTDTQYF
few,TRBV12-3/TRBV12-4,.,TRBJ1-2,TGTGCCAGCAGTTTAATAGGAGGAGTCTATGGCTACACCTTC,CASSLIGGVYGYTF
.,TRBV29-1,.,TRBJ2-3,TGCAGCGTTGAAGGACGTGGCTTCCCAGATACGCAGTATTTT,CSVEGRGFPDTQYF
once,TRBV20-1,TRBD1,TRBJ1-2,TGCAGTGCTAGTGTCGACAGGGCCTATGGCTACACCTTC,CSASVDRAYGYTF
many,TRBV27,.,TRBJ2-3,TGTGCCAGCAGTCCTGGGACGATGATCACAGATACGCAGTATTTT,CASSPGTMITDTQYF
.,TRBV20-1,.,TRBJ1-5,TGCAGTGCTAGAGATGGGAAGGGGTACAGCAATCAGCCCCAGCATTTT,CSARDGKGYSNQPQHF
.,TRBV4-1,.,TRBJ2-1,TGCGCCAGCAGCCAACTTACCGGGACAAGAAGGTCCAATGAGCAGTTCTTC,CASSQLTGTRRSNEQFF
few,TRBV7-2,.,TRBJ2-7,TGTGCCAGCGGTAGCCGCTCCTACGAGCAGTACTTC,CASGSRSYEQYF
.,TRBV7-9,.,TRBJ1-6,TGTGCCAGCAGCACCCGGACAGCTGACTATAATTCACCCCTCCACTTT,CASSTRTADYNSPLHF
.,TRBV9,TRBD1,TRBJ2-3,TGTGCCAGCAGCGTAGATGGGACAGGGGTCACAGATACGCAGTATTTT,CASSVDGTGVTDTQYF
.,TRBV29-1,.,TRBJ2-7,TGCAGCGTTGTCACAGGGAGATACGAGCAGTACTTC,CSVVTGRYEQYF
.,TRBV20-1,TRBD1,TRBJ2-7,TGCAGCGTTTCGGGACAGGGGGAGTCCTACGAGCAGTACTTC,CSVSGQGESYEQYF
few,TRBV18,.,TRBJ1-2,TGTGCCAGCTCACCGACATCAGCAGGGGAGGGCTACACCTTC,CASSPTSAGEGYTF
.,TRBV5-1,.,TRBJ1-2,TGCGCCAGCAGCTTGGCCAGTGACGGGGGCGCTTATGGCTACACCTTC,CASSLASDGGAYGYTF
.,TRBV7-2,TRBD2,TRBJ2-7,TGTGCCAGCAGCCCCAATAGCGGGAGGGCCCGTCTTGAGCAGTACTTC,CASSPNSGRARLEQYF
.,TRBV11-2,.,TRBJ2-2,TGTGCCAGCAGCTTAGCCCCCGAGCTGTTTTTT,CASSLAPELFF
few,TRBV20-1,TRBD1,TRBJ1-2,TGCAGTGCTAGAGATGGACAGGGACTTAACTATGGCTACACCTTC,CSARDGQGLNYGYTF
few,TRBV2,.,TRBJ2-4,TGTGCCAGCAGTGATTGGGGCCGGAACATTCAGTACTTC,CASSDWGRNIQYF
.,TRBV20-1,.,TRBJ2-7,TGCAGTGCGGTCCTCAGGGACGCCCCAGTATTTTACGAGCAGTACTTC,CSAVLRDAPVFYEQYF
.,TRBV7-2,.,TRBJ1-2,TGTGCCAGCAGCGCCCGGACACGAACGCTCTATGGCTACACCTTC,CASSARTRTLYGYTF
.,TRBV20-1,TRBD2,TRBJ2-7,TGCAGTGCTAGAAGACTAGCGGAGTGCTACGAGCAGTACTTC,CSARRLAECYEQYF
.,TRBV2,TRBD1,TRBJ1-1,TGTGCCAGCAGTGCTGAGGGACAGGGGGCCGCTGAAGCTTTCTTT,CASSAEGQGAAEAFF
.,TRBV5-8,.,TRBJ2-1,TGTGCCAGCAGCTTAAGAGGCGGGAACGACAATGAGCAGTTCTTC,CASSLRGGNDNEQFF
.,TRBV7-2,.,TRBJ1-5,TGTGCCAGCAGCTTAGGTGGGGAACCCAATCAGCCCCAGCATTTT,CASSLGGEPNQPQHF
once,TRBV7-9,.,TRBJ1-4,TGTGCCAGCAGCTTTCGGGGGGCGCGGCGAACTAATGAAAAACTGTTTTTT,CASSFRGARRTNEKLFF
few,TRBV9,.,TRBJ1-2,TGTGCCAGCAGCGTCGCACCGTCCGGCTATGGCTACACCTTC,CASSVAPSGYGYTF
few,TRBV10-3,.,TRBJ2-7,TGTGCCATCAGTGATTTGGACAGCTCCTACGAGCAGTACTTC,CAISDLDSSYEQYF
.,TRBV5-1,TRBD2,TRBJ2-5,TGCGCCAGCAGCTTGGTTCGACTAGCTACTGAGCAGTACTTC,CASSLVRLATEQYF
once,TRBV27,.,TRBJ1-5,TGTGCCAGCAGTTTATCAGGAAATCTGTATCAGCCCCAGCATTTT,CASSLSGNLYQPQHF